The source of this TCR beta chain is a study of control samples from healthy donors and cancer patients. Profiling relied on immunoSEQ multiplex PCR, and the TCRdb table lists in-frame clones only, not all of them. Of 75,000 to 90,000 clones listed, approximately 89% are singletons. There are 15 residues in the CDR3. Germline trimming cut 0 bases from V and 0 bases from J; bases unmatched to any gene: 2. Per the germline V gene, CDR1 is MNHEY and CDR2 is SVGAGI. Sequencing was performed on blood. The chain has TRBV6-5 and TRBJ2-7; 7 bases match TRBD1. The source is a man over 45 in good health. The DNA for the CDR3 is TGTGCCAGCAGTTACTCAGACAGGGCCTCCTACGAGCAGTACTTC. Its translation is CASSYSDRASYEQYF.